This is a list of T cell receptor beta chains from one sample in a study of OX40 agonist ivuxolimab in advanced cancers. The repertoire was sequenced with immunoSEQ multiplex PCR; TCRdb's copy has only in-frame clones and lacks some. The table lists about 120,000 clones, around 89% of them singletons, with 0.55% in the top ten. The material sequenced was CD4+ or CD8+ T cells sorted from blood, taken in a trial of the OX40 agonist ivuxolimab. The receptors were sampled from an adult with an advanced solid tumor such as melanoma, head and neck, liver or kidney cancer. The conserved cysteine and the conserved F or W are not part of the CDR3 here.

v_gene,j_gene,CDR3aa
TRBV7-6,TRBJ2-2,ASSLGTQNTGELF
TRBV5-4,TRBJ2-3,ASSRTSGGARTDTQY
TRBV15,TRBJ2-3,ATSRGLAGTFNADTQY
TRBV9,TRBJ1-6,ASSEGQGPGGGSPLH
TRBV18,TRBJ1-2,ASSPDRNYGYT
TRBV6-4,TRBJ2-3,ASSAPGTDTQY
TRBV6-6,TRBJ1-1,ASSYPGDTEAF
TRBV2,TRBJ2-5,ASTHYEETQY
TRBV28,TRBJ1-2,ASIATRGLEFYGYT
TRBV6-5,TRBJ1-6,ASSLEETNSPLH
TRBV10-3,TRBJ1-4,ASTGSPGEKLF
TRBV7-9,TRBJ1-4,ASSLFGSTNEKLF
TRBV10-3,TRBJ1-1,AIRDREANTEAF
TRBV4-3,TRBJ1-2,ASSPHGDVKYGYT
TRBV7-9,TRBJ1-2,ASSWGQGYGYT
TRBV27,TRBJ2-3,ASSLRAFLTDTQY
TRBV28,TRBJ1-1,ASSPGAGGKFEAF
TRBV11-3,TRBJ2-1,ASSPLGGGHNEQF
TRBV5-4,TRBJ2-1,ASSLEEYNEQF
TRBV11-2,TRBJ2-5,ASSLYSGGTQETQY
TRBV5-1,TRBJ1-1,ASSSRGWTEAF
TRBV19,TRBJ1-6,ASRETAEANSPLH
TRBV28,TRBJ1-3,ASSSLGLKLVSGNTIY
TRBV28,TRBJ2-5,ASRDETQY
TRBV7-3,TRBJ1-6,ASSSSRGPNSPLH
TRBV28,TRBJ2-7,ASSTLAGEQY
TRBV28,TRBJ2-1,ASSPRNEQF
TRBV4-2,TRBJ2-5,ASSQDGSGGGETQY
TRBV5-1,TRBJ2-7,ASSLGPRRPDYEQY
TRBV4-3,TRBJ2-7,ASSRGRDSYEQY
TRBV4-1,TRBJ2-7,ASSQERGATYEQY
TRBV19,TRBJ2-5,ASSKGGEGFQETQY
TRBV28,TRBJ2-7,ASSEYEQY
TRBV7-2,TRBJ1-1,ASSLGGVNTEAF
TRBV7-6,TRBJ1-4,ASSLSAGAREKLF
TRBV21-1,TRBJ1-4,ASSNRRLNEKLF
TRBV5-4,TRBJ2-3,ASSLGLQNTDTQY